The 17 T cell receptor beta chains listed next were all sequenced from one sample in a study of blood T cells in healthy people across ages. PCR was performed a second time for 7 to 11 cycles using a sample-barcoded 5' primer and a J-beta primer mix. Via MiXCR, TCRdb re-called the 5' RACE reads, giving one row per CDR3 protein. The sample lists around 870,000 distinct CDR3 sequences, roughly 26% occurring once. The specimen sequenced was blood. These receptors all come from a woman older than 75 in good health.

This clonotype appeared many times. CDR3 amino acids: CASSERYGYTF. The CDR3 DNA sequence: TGTGCCAGCAGCGAAAGATATGGCTACACCTTC. The chain employs TRBV2 and TRBJ1-2; no clear D. The CDR3 has 11 residues. The germline gives CDR1 SNHLY, CDR2 FYNNEI. Between the trimmed V and J ends, which lost 6 bases and 5 bases, there was a span of 7 bases.

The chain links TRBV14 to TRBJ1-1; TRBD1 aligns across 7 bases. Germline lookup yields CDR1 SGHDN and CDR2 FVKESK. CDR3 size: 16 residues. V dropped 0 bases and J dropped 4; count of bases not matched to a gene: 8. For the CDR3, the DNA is TGTGCCAGCAGCCAAGATTATGGACAGGTAACCACTGAAGCTTTCTTT. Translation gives CASSQDYGQVTTEAFF.

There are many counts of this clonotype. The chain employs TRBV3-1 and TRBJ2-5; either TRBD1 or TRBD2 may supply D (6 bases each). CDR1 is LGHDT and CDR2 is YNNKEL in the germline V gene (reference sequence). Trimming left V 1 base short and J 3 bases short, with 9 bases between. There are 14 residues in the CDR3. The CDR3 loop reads CASSQAGGEETQYF. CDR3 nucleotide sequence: TGTGCCAGCAGCCAAGCCGGGGGCGAAGAGACCCAGTACTTC.

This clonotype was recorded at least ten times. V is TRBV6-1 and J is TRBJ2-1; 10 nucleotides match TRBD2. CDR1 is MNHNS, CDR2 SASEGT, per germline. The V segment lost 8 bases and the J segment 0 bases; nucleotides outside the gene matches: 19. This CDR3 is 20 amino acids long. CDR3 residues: CASRLLAGGFTSSSYNEQFF. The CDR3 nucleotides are TGTGCCAGCCGCCTCTTAGCGGGGGGATTTACCTCCAGCTCCTACAATGAGCAGTTCTTC.

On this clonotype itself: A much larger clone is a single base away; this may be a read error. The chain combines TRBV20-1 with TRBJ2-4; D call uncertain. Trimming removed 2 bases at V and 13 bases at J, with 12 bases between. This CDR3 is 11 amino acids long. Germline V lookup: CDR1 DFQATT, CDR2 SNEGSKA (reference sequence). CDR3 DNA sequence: TGCAGTGCTAGAATTTACAATGAGCAGTACTTC. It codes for CSARIYNEQYF.

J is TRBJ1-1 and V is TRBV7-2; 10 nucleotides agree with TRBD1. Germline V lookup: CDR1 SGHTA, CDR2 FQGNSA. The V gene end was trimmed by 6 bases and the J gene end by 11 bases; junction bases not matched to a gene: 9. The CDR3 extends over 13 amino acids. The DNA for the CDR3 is TGTGCCAGCAGTCCGGGACAGGGGAGGCTCGCTTTCTTT. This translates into CASSPGQGRLAFF.

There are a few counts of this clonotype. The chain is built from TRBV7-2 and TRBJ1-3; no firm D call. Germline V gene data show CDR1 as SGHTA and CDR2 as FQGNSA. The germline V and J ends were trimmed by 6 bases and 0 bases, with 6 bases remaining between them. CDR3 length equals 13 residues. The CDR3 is CASSSYSGNTIYF. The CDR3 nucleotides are TGTGCCAGCAGTAGTTACTCTGGAAACACCATATATTTT.

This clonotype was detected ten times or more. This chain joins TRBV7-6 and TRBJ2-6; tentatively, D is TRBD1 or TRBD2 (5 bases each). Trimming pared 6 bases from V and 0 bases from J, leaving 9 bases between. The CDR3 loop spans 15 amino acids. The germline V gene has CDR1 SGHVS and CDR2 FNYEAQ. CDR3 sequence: CASSKGSSGANVLTF. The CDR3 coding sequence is TGTGCCAGCAGTAAGGGGAGCTCTGGGGCCAACGTCCTGACTTTC. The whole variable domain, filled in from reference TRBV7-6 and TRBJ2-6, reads GAGVSQSPRYKVTKRGQDVALRCDPISGHVSLYWYRQALGQGPEFLTYFNYEAQQDKSGLPNDRFSAERPEGSISTLTIQRTEQRDSAMYRCASSKGSSGANVLTFGAGSRLTVL.

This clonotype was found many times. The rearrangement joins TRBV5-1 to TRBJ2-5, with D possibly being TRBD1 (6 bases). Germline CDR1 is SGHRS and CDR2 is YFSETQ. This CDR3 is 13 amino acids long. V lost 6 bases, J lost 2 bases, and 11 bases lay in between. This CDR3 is CASKTGNQETQYF. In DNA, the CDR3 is TGCGCCAGCAAAACAGGGAATCAAGAGACCCAGTACTTC.

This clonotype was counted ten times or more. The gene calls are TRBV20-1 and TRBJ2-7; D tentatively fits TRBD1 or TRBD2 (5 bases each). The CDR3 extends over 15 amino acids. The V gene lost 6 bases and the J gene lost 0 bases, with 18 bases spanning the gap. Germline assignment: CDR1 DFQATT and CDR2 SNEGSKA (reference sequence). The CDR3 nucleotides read TGCAGTGCCGAGGGCAGGGCAGGATCCTCCTACGAGCAGTACTTC. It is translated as CSAEGRAGSSYEQYF.

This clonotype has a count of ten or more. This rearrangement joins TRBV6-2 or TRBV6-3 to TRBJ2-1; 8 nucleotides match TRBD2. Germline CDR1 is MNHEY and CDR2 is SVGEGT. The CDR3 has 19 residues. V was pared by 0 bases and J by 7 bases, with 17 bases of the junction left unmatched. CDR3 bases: TGTGCCAGCAGTTACTCGACACACCTCGCGGGGGGCGTTCGTAATGAGCAGTTCTTC. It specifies CASSYSTHLAGGVRNEQFF.

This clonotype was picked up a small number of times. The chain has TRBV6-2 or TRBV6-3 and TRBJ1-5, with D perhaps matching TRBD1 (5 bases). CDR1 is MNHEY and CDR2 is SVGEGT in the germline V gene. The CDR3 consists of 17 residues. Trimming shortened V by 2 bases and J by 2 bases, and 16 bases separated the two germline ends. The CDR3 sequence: CASSYVTSGSGNQPQHF. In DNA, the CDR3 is TGTGCCAGCAGTTACGTAACCTCAGGGTCGGGCAATCAGCCCCAGCATTTT.

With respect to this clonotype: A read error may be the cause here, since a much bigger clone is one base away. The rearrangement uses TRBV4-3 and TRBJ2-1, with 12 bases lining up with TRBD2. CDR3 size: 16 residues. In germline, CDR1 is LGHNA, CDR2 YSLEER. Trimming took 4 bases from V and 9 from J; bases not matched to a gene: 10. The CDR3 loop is CASSRRTSGTNSEQFF. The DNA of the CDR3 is TGCGCCAGCAGCCGGCGGACTAGCGGGACCAACAGTGAGCAGTTCTTC.

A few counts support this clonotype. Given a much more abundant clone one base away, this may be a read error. This CDR3 reads CSARDHFSQSYNEQYF. The CDR3, as DNA: TGCAGTGCTAGAGATCACTTTTCCCAATCCTACAATGAGCAGTACTTC. The gene calls are TRBV20-1 and TRBJ2-7, with no clear D. The CDR3 has 16 residues. Trimming shortened V by 0 bases and J by 7 bases, and 22 bases separated the two germline ends. Looked up from germline, CDR1 is DFQATT and CDR2 is SNEGSKA (reference sequence).

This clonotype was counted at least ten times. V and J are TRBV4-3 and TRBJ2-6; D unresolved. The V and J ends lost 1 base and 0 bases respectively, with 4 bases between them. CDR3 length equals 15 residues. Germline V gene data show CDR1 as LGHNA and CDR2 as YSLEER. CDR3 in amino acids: CASSQVVSGANVLTF. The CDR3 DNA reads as TGCGCCAGCAGCCAAGTCGTCTCTGGGGCCAACGTCCTGACTTTC.

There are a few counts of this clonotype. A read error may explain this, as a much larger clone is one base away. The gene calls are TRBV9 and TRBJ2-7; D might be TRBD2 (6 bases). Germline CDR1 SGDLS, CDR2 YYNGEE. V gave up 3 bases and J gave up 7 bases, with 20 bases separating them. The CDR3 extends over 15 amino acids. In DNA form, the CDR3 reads TGTGCCAGCAGCGGGAATAGCGGTGGAGAGAATGAGCAGTACTTC. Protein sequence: CASSGNSGGENEQYF.

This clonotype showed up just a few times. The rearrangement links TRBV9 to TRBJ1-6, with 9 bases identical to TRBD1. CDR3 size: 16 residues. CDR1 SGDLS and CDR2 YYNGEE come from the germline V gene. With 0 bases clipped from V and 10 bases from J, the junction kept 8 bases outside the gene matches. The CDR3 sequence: CASSVGSGTGLSPLHF. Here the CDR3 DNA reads TGTGCCAGCAGCGTAGGTTCCGGGACAGGGCTCTCACCCCTCCACTTT.